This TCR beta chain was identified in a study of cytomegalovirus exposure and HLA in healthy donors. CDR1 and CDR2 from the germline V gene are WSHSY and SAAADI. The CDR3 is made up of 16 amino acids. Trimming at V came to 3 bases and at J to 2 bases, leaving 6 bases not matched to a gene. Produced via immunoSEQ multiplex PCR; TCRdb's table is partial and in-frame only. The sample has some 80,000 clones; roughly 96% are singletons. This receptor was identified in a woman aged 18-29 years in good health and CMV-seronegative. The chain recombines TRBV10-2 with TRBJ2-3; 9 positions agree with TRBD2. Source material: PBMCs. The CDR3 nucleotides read TGCGCCAGCAGTGAAAGAGCGGGAGGCAACACAGATACGCAGTATTTT. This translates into CASSERAGGNTDTQYF.